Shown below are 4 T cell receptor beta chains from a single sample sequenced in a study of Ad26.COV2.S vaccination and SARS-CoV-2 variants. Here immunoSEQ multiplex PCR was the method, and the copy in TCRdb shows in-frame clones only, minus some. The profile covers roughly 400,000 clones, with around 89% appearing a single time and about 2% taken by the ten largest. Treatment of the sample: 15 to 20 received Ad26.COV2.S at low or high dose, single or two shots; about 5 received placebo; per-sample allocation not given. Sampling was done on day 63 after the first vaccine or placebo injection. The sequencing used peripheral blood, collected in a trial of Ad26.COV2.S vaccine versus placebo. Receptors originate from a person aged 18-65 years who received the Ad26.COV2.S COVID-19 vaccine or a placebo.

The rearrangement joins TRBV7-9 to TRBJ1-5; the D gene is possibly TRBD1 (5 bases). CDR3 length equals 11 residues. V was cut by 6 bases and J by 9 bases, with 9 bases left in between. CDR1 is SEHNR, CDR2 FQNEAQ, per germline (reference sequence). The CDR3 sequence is CASRSTGPQHF. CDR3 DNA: TGTGCCAGCAGGTCCACAGGGCCCCAGCATTTT. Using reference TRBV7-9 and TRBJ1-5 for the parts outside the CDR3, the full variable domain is DTGVSQNPRHKITKRGQNVTFRCDPISEHNRLYWYRQTLGQGPEFLTYFQNEAQLEKSRLLSDRFSAERPKGSFSTLEIQRTEQGDSAMYLCASRSTGPQHFGDGTRLSIL.

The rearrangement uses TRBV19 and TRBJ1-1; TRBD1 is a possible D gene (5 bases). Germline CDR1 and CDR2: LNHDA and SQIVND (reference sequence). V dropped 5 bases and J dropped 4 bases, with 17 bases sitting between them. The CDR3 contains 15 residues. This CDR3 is CASSARKGRGTEAFF. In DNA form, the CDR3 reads TGTGCCAGTAGTGCCCGAAAGGGACGGGGCACTGAAGCTTTCTTT.

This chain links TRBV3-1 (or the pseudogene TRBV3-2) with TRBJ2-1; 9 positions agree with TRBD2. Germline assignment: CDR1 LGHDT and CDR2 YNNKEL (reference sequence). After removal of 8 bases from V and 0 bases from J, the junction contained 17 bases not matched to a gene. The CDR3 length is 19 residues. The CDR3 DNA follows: TGTGCCAGCGCCCCTGGCGGACTAGCGACTCCTAACTCCTACAATGAGCAGTTCTTC. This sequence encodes CASAPGGLATPNSYNEQFF.

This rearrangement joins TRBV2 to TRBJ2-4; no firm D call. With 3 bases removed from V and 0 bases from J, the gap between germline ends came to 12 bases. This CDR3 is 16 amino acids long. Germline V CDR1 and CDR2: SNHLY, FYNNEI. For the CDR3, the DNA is TGTGCCAGCAGTGACTCCTACTCCCTAGCCAAAAACATTCAGTACTTC. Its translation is CASSDSYSLAKNIQYF.